Shown below are 11 T cell receptor beta chains from a single sample sequenced in a study of blood T cell repertoires in COVID-19. Clones were read by immunoSEQ multiplex PCR, and TCRdb kept only the in-frame ones, dropping some. The table includes approximately 150,000 clones, 87% detected once. Sequencing was performed on peripheral blood. The receptors originated from a woman in her sixties or seventies who had recovered from COVID-19.

This rearrangement joins TRBV28 to TRBJ2-1; 7 bases are shared with TRBD2. J gave up 5 bases and V 6 bases, and 4 bases lay outside the gene matches. CDR3 size: 13 residues. The germline gives CDR1 MDHEN, CDR2 SYDVKM. The CDR3 loop reads CASSSGGDNEQFF. Written as DNA, the CDR3 is TGTGCCAGCAGCTCGGGGGGAGACAATGAGCAGTTCTTC.

V usage is TRBV12-3 or TRBV12-4 and J usage is TRBJ1-5; D not resolved. Trimming removed 3 bases from V and 5 bases from J, with 8 bases in between. The CDR3 loop spans 13 amino acids. CDR3 sequence reads: CASSFQAYQPQHF. Written as DNA, the CDR3 is TGTGCCAGCAGTTTTCAGGCGTATCAGCCCCAGCATTTT.

This clone was picked up a small number of times. The CDR3 sequence: CASSLAGTGGEQYF. The CDR3 DNA reads TGCGCCAGCAGCCTAGCCGGGACAGGTGGCGAGCAGTACTTC. The chain combines TRBV5-1 with TRBJ2-7; 8 nucleotides line up with TRBD1. The CDR3 runs 14 residues. The V gene end was trimmed by 4 bases and the J gene end by 6 bases; junction bases not matched to a gene: 9. CDR1 is SGHRS and CDR2 is YFSETQ in the germline V gene. Looking up the rest from reference TRBV5-1 and TRBJ2-7 gives the full variable domain: KAGVTQTPRYLIKTRGQQVTLSCSPISGHRSVSWYQQTPGQGLQFLFEYFSETQRNKGNFPGRFSGRQFSNSRSEMNVSTLELGDSALYLCASSLAGTGGEQYFGPGTRLTVT.

The genes are TRBV4-1 and TRBJ1-1; D not resolved. CDR3 length: 15 amino acids. Trimming stripped 6 bases from V and 3 bases from J, with 17 bases between. Germline V CDR1 and CDR2: MGHRA, YSYEKL. DNA for the CDR3: TGCGCCAGCAGAGCGCAGATGGGAGCAGACACTGAAGCTTTCTTT. This sequence encodes CASRAQMGADTEAFF.

The CDR3 DNA is TGCGCCAGCAGCCTGGAACGGAATCAGCCCCAGCATTTT. Translating it yields CASSLERNQPQHF. V gene TRBV5-1 combines with J gene TRBJ1-5, with D hard to call. CDR1 and CDR2 from the germline V gene are SGHRS and YFSETQ. This CDR3 spans 13 amino acids. Trimming took 4 bases from V and 4 from J, leaving 9 bases between them.

This chain uses TRBV6-5 with TRBJ2-2, with a weak D call TRBD1 (6 bases). Per the germline V gene, CDR1 is MNHEY and CDR2 is SVGAGI. The CDR3 spans 14 residues. V lost 5 bases to trimming and J lost 1 base, with 8 bases between them. Written as DNA, the CDR3 is TGTGCCAGCAGTCCACAGGGGAACACCGGGGAGCTGTTTTTT. Encoded protein: CASSPQGNTGELFF.

The CDR3 nucleotides are TGCGCCAGCAGTGAGTCCAGGGCCACCTACGAGCAGTACTTC. It codes for CASSESRATYEQYF. This rearrangement joins TRBV10-1 to TRBJ2-7; D is perhaps TRBD1 (5 bases). Germline CDR1 and CDR2: WNHNN and SYGVQD (reference sequence). Deletions cut 0 bases from V and 2 bases from J, with 8 bases between. This CDR3 has 14 residues.

This chain uses TRBV28 with TRBJ1-1, with TRBD1 matching 7 bases. The CDR3 is made up of 15 amino acids. Germline CDR1 is MDHEN and CDR2 is SYDVKM. V lost 10 bases and J lost 5; bases outside the gene matches: 16. The CDR3 sequence: CATAHGWTGLTEAFF. DNA for the CDR3: TGTGCCACCGCCCACGGGTGGACAGGATTAACTGAAGCTTTCTTT.

This chain connects TRBV11-2 to TRBJ2-7; TRBD2 agrees at 13 bases. CDR1 SGHAT and CDR2 FQNNGV come from the germline V gene. The CDR3 spans 17 residues. Germline trimming cut 6 bases from V and 3 bases from J; bases unmatched to any gene: 11. In nucleotides, the CDR3 is TGTGCCAGCAGAAAAACCCCGGGACTAGCGGGGTACTACGAGCAGTACTTC. It encodes CASRKTPGLAGYYEQYF.

V is TRBV24-1 and J is TRBJ2-1; D unclear. CDR3 length: 13 amino acids. Trimming stripped 10 bases from V and 7 bases from J, with 16 bases between. Germline V gene data show CDR1 as KGHDR and CDR2 as SFDVKD. This CDR3 reads CATRDNGWNEQFF. DNA for the CDR3: TGTGCCACTAGAGATAACGGGTGGAATGAGCAGTTCTTC.

This chain links TRBV3-1 (or the pseudogene TRBV3-2) with TRBJ2-7; 9 nucleotides line up with TRBD2. Germline assignment: CDR1 LGHDT and CDR2 YNNKEL (reference sequence). CDR3 length: 15 amino acids. The V segment lost 4 bases and the J segment 2 bases; nucleotides outside the gene matches: 6. Written as DNA, the CDR3 is TGTGCCAGCAGCCCCCGCCTAGCGGGGCCCTACGAGCAGTACTTC. It specifies CASSPRLAGPYEQYF.